The 23 T cell receptor beta chains below come from one sample, sequenced in a study of graft-versus-host responses after intestinal transplantation. These TCRs' antigens remain unknown. Sequenced by immunoSEQ multiplex PCR; TCRdb stores in-frame clones only, minus some. The sample contains tens of thousands of clones, approximately 94% of which appear only once. Sequenced material: unstimulated CD4+ T cells sorted from spleen or lymph node cells, taken before transplant. These receptors were collected from a human donor who was the organ donor for an intestinal transplant.

This sequence joins TRBV10-2 and TRBJ1-5, with unresolved D. Trimming left V 6 bases short and J 2 bases short, with 8 bases between. Germline V gene sequence: CDR1 WSHSY, CDR2 SAAADI. The CDR3 extends over 13 amino acids. As DNA, the CDR3 is TGCGCCAGCAGCTCTCAGGGCAATCAGCCCCAGCATTTT. It codes for CASSSQGNQPQHF.

V usage is TRBV19 and J usage is TRBJ1-6; unclear D gene. Germline V lookup: CDR1 LNHDA, CDR2 SQIVND (reference sequence). Trimming stripped 0 bases from V and 8 bases from J, with 14 bases between. CDR3 length: 16 residues. The CDR3 nucleotides read TGTGCCAGTAGTATAGATTGGGCAGAGAGCCATTCACCCCTCCACTTT. Translated: CASSIDWAESHSPLHF.

This sequence joins TRBV6-5 and TRBJ1-5, with D perhaps matching TRBD1 (6 bases). The ends were cut back, 5 bases at V and 9 bases at J, with 14 bases in the middle. Germline V CDR1 and CDR2: MNHEY, SVGAGI. The CDR3 consists of 13 residues. The CDR3 region is CASSPGQGRPQHF. The CDR3 DNA sequence: TGTGCCAGCAGTCCTGGGCAGGGGAGGCCCCAGCATTTT.

The CDR3 DNA sequence: TGTGCCAGCGTCCTCCGCAGGAACGGAAGGTTTGAAGCTTTCTTT. The encoded protein is CASVLRRNGRFEAFF. V gene TRBV13 combines with J gene TRBJ1-1, with unresolved D. Trimming removed 8 bases at V and 7 bases at J, with 23 bases between. CDR1 is PRHDT, CDR2 FYEKMQ, per germline (reference sequence). This CDR3 is built from 15 residues.

The rearrangement links TRBV2 to TRBJ1-1, with TRBD1 as a possible D gene (6 bases). The CDR3 length is 14 residues. Germline V gene lookup returns CDR1 SNHLY and CDR2 FYNNEI. The germline V and J ends were trimmed by 7 bases and 3 bases, with 15 bases remaining between them. CDR3 in DNA: TGTGCCAGCAATCAACAGGGTCCTGACACTGAAGCTTTCTTT. Translation: CASNQQGPDTEAFF.

CDR3 region: CASSQGFPGRDSGNTIYF. The DNA of the CDR3 is TGTGCCAGCAGCCAAGGCTTTCCGGGACGAGACTCTGGAAACACCATATATTTT. V gene TRBV4-2 combines with J gene TRBJ1-3; TRBD1 might be the D (5 bases). The germline V and J ends were trimmed by 1 base and 0 bases, with 16 bases remaining between them. Germline V gives CDR1 LGHNA, CDR2 YNFKEQ. The CDR3 is 18 amino acids.

The chain combines TRBV5-5 with TRBJ2-7; maybe TRBD1 (5 bases). The CDR3 runs 15 residues. CDR1 and CDR2 (germline): SGHKS, YYEKEE (reference sequence). V lost 2 bases and J 1 base, leaving 13 bases between the germline ends. This CDR3 reads CASSFDRPTSYEQYF. CDR3 DNA sequence: TGTGCCAGCAGCTTCGACAGACCGACATCCTACGAGCAGTACTTC.

The genes are TRBV7-9 and TRBJ2-7; the match to TRBD1 covers 8 bases. Trimming at V came to 5 bases and at J to 2 bases, leaving 5 bases not matched to a gene. Germline values: CDR1 SEHNR, CDR2 FQNEAQ (reference sequence). The CDR3 runs 14 residues. The DNA for the CDR3 is TGTGCCAGCAGCACCGGACAGGGCACCTACGAGCAGTACTTC. Protein product: CASSTGQGTYEQYF.

The CDR3 reads CASSLGGKNSPLHF. As DNA, the CDR3 is TGTGCCAGCAGCCTGGGAGGGAAGAATTCACCCCTCCACTTT. The chain recombines TRBV9 with TRBJ1-6; D is unclear. Per germline, CDR1 SGDLS and CDR2 YYNGEE. The CDR3 extends over 14 amino acids. Trimming removed 4 bases from V and 7 bases from J, with 12 bases in between.

CDR3 DNA sequence: TGCGCCAGCAGCTTGGATATGGAGACCCAGTACTTC. Translation gives CASSLDMETQYF. The gene calls are TRBV5-1 and TRBJ2-5; D is unclear. CDR1 is SGHRS, CDR2 YFSETQ, per germline. The CDR3 is made up of 12 amino acids. V gave up 0 bases and J gave up 5 bases, with 5 bases separating them.

The V call is TRBV30, the J call TRBJ1-2; 7 bases line up with TRBD1. Per germline, CDR1 GTSNPN and CDR2 SVGIG (reference sequence). With 5 bases clipped from V and 2 bases from J, the junction kept 11 bases outside the gene matches. This CDR3 has 15 amino acids. CDR3: CAWRLNRGGNYGYTF. The CDR3 nucleotides are TGTGCCTGGCGCTTAAACAGGGGTGGGAACTATGGCTACACCTTC.

The chain is built from TRBV9 and TRBJ1-5, with a tentative D call TRBD1 (5 bases). The V end was cut by 3 bases, the J end by 2 bases, with 12 bases between. CDR3 length: 15 residues. Germline CDR1 and CDR2: SGDLS and YYNGEE. In DNA, the CDR3 is TGTGCCAGCAGCGGGGCAGGGTCGGGCAATCAGCCCCAGCATTTT. Translation: CASSGAGSGNQPQHF.

This chain uses TRBV18 with TRBJ1-4, with TRBD1 matching 9 bases. This CDR3 contains 14 residues. Germline trimming cut 4 bases from V and 6 bases from J; bases unmatched to any gene: 3. From germline, CDR1 is KGHSH and CDR2 LQKENI. Here the CDR3 DNA reads TGTGCCAGCTCACAAACAGGGGGCCATGAAAAACTGTTTTTT. It codes for CASSQTGGHEKLFF.

J is TRBJ1-1 and V is TRBV10-3, with TRBD1 identical over 9 bases. CDR3 size: 17 residues. V gave up 1 base and J gave up 5 bases; unmatched junction bases: 11. Germline assignment: CDR1 ENHRY and CDR2 SYGVKD. This CDR3 is CAISEYPPGQGGTEAFF. The DNA of the CDR3 is TGTGCCATCAGTGAGTACCCCCCGGGACAGGGAGGAACTGAAGCTTTCTTT.

This rearrangement joins TRBV5-1 to TRBJ1-1, with a tentative D call TRBD1 (5 bases). Per germline, CDR1 SGHRS and CDR2 YFSETQ. V was shortened by 0 bases and J by 1 base, with 13 bases between the two germline ends. The CDR3 spans 16 residues. In DNA form, the CDR3 reads TGCGCCAGCAGCTTGGGGTTGAGGGGCTCGAACACTGAAGCTTTCTTT. Amino acids: CASSLGLRGSNTEAFF.

The chain joins TRBV7-2 to TRBJ1-5, with TRBD1 as a possible D gene (6 bases). V lost 5 bases, J lost 1 base, and 12 bases lay in between. Per germline, CDR1 SGHTA and CDR2 FQGNSA. This CDR3 spans 15 amino acids. The CDR3 sequence: CASSQQGWSNQPQHF. In DNA form, the CDR3 reads TGTGCCAGCAGCCAACAGGGTTGGAGCAATCAGCCCCAGCATTTT.

The chain uses TRBV10-3 and TRBJ1-1, with 7 nucleotides matching TRBD1. This CDR3 comprises 15 residues. The germline gives CDR1 ENHRY, CDR2 SYGVKD. Trimming at V came to 6 bases and at J to 2 bases, leaving 9 bases not matched to a gene. Here the CDR3 reads CAIRQGYVGNTEAFF. Here the CDR3 DNA reads TGTGCCATCAGACAGGGGTACGTGGGAAACACTGAAGCTTTCTTT.

This clone was recorded a few times. The chain recombines TRBV5-1 with TRBJ1-4; D possibly corresponds to TRBD1 (5 bases). CDR1 SGHRS and CDR2 YFSETQ come from the germline V gene. The CDR3 totals 15 residues. Trimming pared 2 bases from V and 8 bases from J, leaving 16 bases between. CDR3 sequence reads: CASSFDPGVQEKLFF. The CDR3 DNA follows: TGCGCCAGCAGCTTTGATCCGGGGGTCCAGGAAAAACTGTTTTTT.

The V call is TRBV7-9, the J call TRBJ1-2; 9 bases are shared with TRBD1. V lost 1 base, J lost 5 bases, and 8 bases stayed unmatched. The V gene's germline CDR1 is SEHNR and CDR2 FQNEAQ (reference sequence). The CDR3 consists of 16 residues. CDR3 sequence: CASSLGNRDRDYGYTF. For the CDR3, the DNA is TGTGCCAGCAGCTTAGGGAACCGGGACAGGGATTATGGCTACACCTTC.

The J gene is TRBJ2-5, the V gene TRBV11-2; D may correspond to TRBD1 or TRBD2 (5 bases each). With 4 bases removed from V and 4 bases from J, the gap between germline ends came to 13 bases. The CDR3 consists of 14 residues. The V gene's germline CDR1 is SGHAT and CDR2 FQNNGV. The CDR3 nucleotides read TGTGCCAGCAGCTATGGTTTTGGGGGAGAGACCCAGTACTTC. As protein: CASSYGFGGETQYF. Using reference TRBV11-2 and TRBJ2-5 for the parts outside the CDR3, the full variable domain is EAGVAQSPRYKIIEKRQSVAFWCNPISGHATLYWYQQILGQGPKLLIQFQNNGVVDDSQLPKDRFSAERLKGVDSTLKIQPAKLEDSAVYLCASSYGFGGETQYFGPGTRLLVL.

This chain links TRBV5-1 with TRBJ1-1, with 9 bases lining up with TRBD1. The ends lost 4 bases at V and 3 bases at J; junction bases unmatched: 4. CDR1 is SGHRS and CDR2 is YFSETQ in the germline V gene. The length of the CDR3 is 14 residues. The CDR3 spells CASSPRTGDTEAFF. The CDR3 DNA reads as TGCGCCAGCAGCCCACGGACAGGGGACACTGAAGCTTTCTTT.

This chain uses TRBV19 with TRBJ2-3, with D tentatively TRBD1 or TRBD2 (5 bases each). V lost 7 bases and J 2 bases, leaving 13 bases between the germline ends. Per germline, CDR1 LNHDA and CDR2 SQIVND (reference sequence). This CDR3 region has 14 residues. For the CDR3, the DNA is TGTGCCAGTAAGCCGAGAGGGGCCACAGATACGCAGTATTTT. It translates to CASKPRGATDTQYF.

V is TRBV30 and J is TRBJ2-7; the D gene could be TRBD1 or TRBD2 (5 bases each). Trimming took 5 bases from V and 7 from J, leaving 15 bases between them. Germline V CDR1 and CDR2: GTSNPN, SVGIG (reference sequence). The CDR3 has 12 residues. CDR3 amino acids: CAWGDGRGEQYF. CDR3 nucleotides: TGTGCCTGGGGGGACGGGCGAGGGGAGCAGTACTTC.